The source of this T cell receptor (beta chain) is a study of T cells after posttransplantation cyclophosphamide. This related bone marrow graft donor gave peripheral blood on the day of marrow donation. Overall study findings and caveats: TRB clonality was highly associated with recipient CMV seropositivity and reactivation.

Of note for this clone: Antigen: not known.

Only in-frame clones appear in the TCRdb table, and some are missing; sequencing was by immunoSEQ multiplex PCR. Of some 9,200 clones listed, about 88% are singletons. The length of the CDR3 is 17 residues. V lost 7 bases, J lost 4 bases, and 16 bases stayed unmatched. The germline CDR1 and CDR2 sequences are MDHEN and SYDVKM. J is TRBJ1-2 and V is TRBV28, with TRBD1 identical over 9 bases. Sequencing used memory CD4+ T cells sorted from PBMCs. This sequence was found in a woman aged 55-70 years in good health, CMV-negative, and a related stem cell transplant donor. CDR3 coding DNA: TGTGCCAGCACCGACTGGTTTCGGGACAGGGAGGGCTATGGCTACACCTTC. Amino acid sequence: CASTDWFRDREGYGYTF.